This is a list of T cell receptor beta chains from one sample in a study of cytomegalovirus exposure and HLA in healthy donors. Assay used: immunoSEQ multiplex PCR; TCRdb lists only in-frame clones, some missing. The sample shows 150,000 or so clones, and 1.5% to 2% sits with its ten largest clones. Sequences were obtained from PBMCs. These receptors all come from a middle-aged woman in good health and CMV-seropositive. Each CDR3 is given with its conserved first and last residue.

V gene: TRBV10-2
J gene: TRBJ1-2
CDR3 protein: CASSVHSNYGYTF

V gene: TRBV12-2
J gene: TRBJ2-7
CDR3 protein: CASRPAGTDSYEQYF

V gene: TRBV5-1
J gene: TRBJ2-5
CDR3 protein: CASSLVFPQGAGQETQYF

V gene: TRBV19
J gene: TRBJ1-1
CDR3 protein: CASSTRVDTEAFF

V gene: TRBV28
J gene: TRBJ2-7
CDR3 protein: CASRISGLAGSTYEQYF

V gene: TRBV11-2
J gene: TRBJ2-1
CDR3 protein: CASSVARRPYNEQFF

V gene: TRBV6-5
J gene: TRBJ2-5
CDR3 protein: CASSPGETQYF

V gene: TRBV9
J gene: TRBJ2-7
CDR3 protein: CASSPLGLAGGYEQYF

V gene: TRBV27
J gene: TRBJ1-5
CDR3 protein: CASSPQGSEQPQHF

V gene: TRBV5-6
J gene: TRBJ1-1
CDR3 protein: CASSQVGLAEAFF

V gene: TRBV5-4
J gene: TRBJ2-7
CDR3 protein: CASSKGLAGGVSYEQYF

V gene: TRBV28
J gene: TRBJ2-1
CDR3 protein: CASTPGDNEQFF

V gene: TRBV9
J gene: TRBJ2-3
CDR3 protein: CASSGGLAGTDTQYF

V gene: TRBV25-1
J gene: TRBJ2-3
CDR3 protein: CASSLGTSGDTDTQYF

V gene: TRBV7-3
J gene: TRBJ2-1
CDR3 protein: CASSLTREKNEQFF

V gene: TRBV9
J gene: TRBJ2-5
CDR3 protein: CASSVQGARETQYF

V gene: TRBV19
J gene: TRBJ1-5
CDR3 protein: CASSIGTGGRQPQHF

V gene: TRBV7-2
J gene: TRBJ1-4
CDR3 protein: CASSLGGKTNEKLFF

V gene: TRBV5-4
J gene: TRBJ2-1
CDR3 protein: CASSRALPGTSGTNEQFF

V gene: TRBV4-1
J gene: TRBJ1-1
CDR3 protein: CASSQGQNTEAFF

V gene: TRBV7-2
J gene: TRBJ1-2
CDR3 protein: CASSLQGRYGYTF